This TCR beta chain emerged from a study of CD8 T cells in ankylosing spondylitis. V was trimmed by 4 bases and J by 8 bases, leaving 12 bases between them. Germline V lookup: CDR1 MNHEY, CDR2 SVGAGI. The CDR3 is 13 residues long. Libraries for TCR beta were made by quantitative 5'-RACE with molecular barcodes. TCRdb used MiXCR to reprocess the 5' RACE reads, holding one entry per CDR3 protein. The sample yields hundreds of thousands of distinct CDR3 sequences, more than 9.5% seen once. Study-level findings and limits: Ankylosing spondylitis blood seemed to carry a telltale TCR beta motif made of under ten highly homologous variants. Disease-linked clones, CD8+, were relatively rare in peripheral blood. Earlier reports found some motif variants in synovial fluid and blood in reactive arthritis. Clones tied to disease were said to be significantly enriched in matched ankylosing spondylitis synovial fluid.

To note about this clonotype: What it recognizes is unknown.

The sample consisted of blood, either unsorted or a sorted T cell fraction (not recorded which). The chain is built from TRBV6-5 and TRBJ2-4; D might be TRBD1 (5 bases). The sequence derives from a male donor with ankylosing spondylitis. The CDR3 nucleotides read TGTGCCAGCAGTTGGGCCCAAGGGGACATTCAGTACTTC. Translated: CASSWAQGDIQYF.